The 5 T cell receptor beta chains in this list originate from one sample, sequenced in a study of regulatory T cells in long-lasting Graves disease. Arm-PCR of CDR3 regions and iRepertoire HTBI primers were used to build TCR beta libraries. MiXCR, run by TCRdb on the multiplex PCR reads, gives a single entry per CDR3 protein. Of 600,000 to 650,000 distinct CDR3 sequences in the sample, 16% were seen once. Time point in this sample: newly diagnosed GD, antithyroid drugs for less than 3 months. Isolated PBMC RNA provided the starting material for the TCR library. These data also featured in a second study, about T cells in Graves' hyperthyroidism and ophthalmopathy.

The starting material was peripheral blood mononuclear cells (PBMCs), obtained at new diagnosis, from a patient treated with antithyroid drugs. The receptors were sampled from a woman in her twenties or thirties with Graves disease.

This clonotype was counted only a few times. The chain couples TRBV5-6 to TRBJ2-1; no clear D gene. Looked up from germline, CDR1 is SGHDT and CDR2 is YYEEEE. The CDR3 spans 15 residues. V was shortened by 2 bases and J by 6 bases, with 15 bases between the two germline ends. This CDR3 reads CASSFFWSTTNEQFF. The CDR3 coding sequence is TGTGCCAGCAGCTTTTTCTGGAGTACGACCAATGAGCAGTTCTTC.

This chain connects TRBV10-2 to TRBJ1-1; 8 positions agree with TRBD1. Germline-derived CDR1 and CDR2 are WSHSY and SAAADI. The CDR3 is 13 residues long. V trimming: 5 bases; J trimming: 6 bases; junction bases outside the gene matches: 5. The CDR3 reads CASSRTGFSEAFF. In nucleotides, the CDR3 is TGCGCCAGCAGTCGGACAGGGTTCTCTGAAGCTTTCTTT.

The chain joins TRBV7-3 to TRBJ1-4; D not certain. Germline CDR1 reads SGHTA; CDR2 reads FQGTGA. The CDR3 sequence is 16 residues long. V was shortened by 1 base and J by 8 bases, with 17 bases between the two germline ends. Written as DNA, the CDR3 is TGTGCCAGCAGCTTAAGTGGGCCGGGTTTCGGGGAAAAACTGTTTTTT. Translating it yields CASSLSGPGFGEKLFF.

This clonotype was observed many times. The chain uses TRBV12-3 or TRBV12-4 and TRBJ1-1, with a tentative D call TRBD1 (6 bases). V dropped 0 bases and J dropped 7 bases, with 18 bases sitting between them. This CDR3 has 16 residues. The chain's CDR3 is CASSLAGVLGGGEAFF. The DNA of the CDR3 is TGTGCCAGCAGTTTAGCGGGAGTTTTAGGGGGGGGTGAAGCTTTCTTT.

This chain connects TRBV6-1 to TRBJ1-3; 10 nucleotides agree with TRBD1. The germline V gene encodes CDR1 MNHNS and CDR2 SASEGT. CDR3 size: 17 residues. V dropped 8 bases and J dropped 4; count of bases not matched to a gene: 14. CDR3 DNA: TGTGCCAGCTTGCCACGGACAGGGGGTGCCTGGGGAAACACCATATATTTT. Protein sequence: CASLPRTGGAWGNTIYF.